The entry below gives a single T cell receptor beta chain sequence along with its context. The sample is drawn from a study of blood T cell repertoires in COVID-19. Looking at the study overall: PBMCs, B-cell-depleted T cells, or T cells were the source of the cDNA or gDNA that made up the material.

Researchers sorted participants into cohorts using their self-reported clinical history. Here immunoSEQ multiplex PCR was the method, and the copy in TCRdb shows in-frame clones only, minus some. The data hold 180,000 or so clones, with roughly nine tenths observed a single time. The germline V gene encodes CDR1 KGHSH and CDR2 LQKENI. The V gene end was trimmed by 5 bases and the J gene end by 5 bases; junction bases not matched to a gene: 5. The CDR3 runs to 15 residues. The chain employs TRBV18 and TRBJ1-4; 10 bases map to TRBD1. Sequencing input: PBMCs or T cells enriched from blood (not recorded which). The TCR comes from a woman aged 40 to 55 with acute COVID-19. In nucleotides, the CDR3 is TGTGCCAGCTCAAGGAGACAGGGGGCCAATGAAAAACTGTTTTTT. The encoded protein is CASSRRQGANEKLFF.